This entry describes one T cell receptor beta chain. Its antigen remains unidentified. As to time point: persistent/refractory GD, antithyroid drugs over 5 years with positive TRAb. PBMC-derived RNA was used for the TCR library. The data stem from a study of regulatory T cells in long-lasting Graves disease. Investigators prepared the TCR beta libraries by applying iRepertoire HTBI primers and Arm-PCR of CDR3 regions. TCRdb reanalysed the multiplex PCR reads using MiXCR and keeps one entry per CDR3 protein. The profile shows 350,000 to 500,000 distinct CDR3 sequences, approximately 22% of them singletons. Losses at the gene ends were 6 bases for V and 0 bases for J; bases not matched to a gene: 5. Germline assignment: CDR1 DFQATT and CDR2 SNEGSKA (reference sequence). The CDR3 runs 15 residues. Study observations and caveats: In persistent patients, shared public clonotypes (about 2,800) outnumbered those in new patients (around 1,000). Persistent cases favored TRBV28, TRBJ1-2 and TRBJ2-5.

This clonotype originated in a female donor with Graves disease. Sequenced material: peripheral blood mononuclear cells (PBMCs), taken when the disease was refractory, from a patient treated with antithyroid drugs. This chain uses TRBV20-1 with TRBJ2-1; 10 bases match TRBD2. CDR3 region: CSANPSGSSYNEQFF. The CDR3 nucleotides are TGCAGTGCCAACCCTAGCGGGAGCTCCTACAATGAGCAGTTCTTC.